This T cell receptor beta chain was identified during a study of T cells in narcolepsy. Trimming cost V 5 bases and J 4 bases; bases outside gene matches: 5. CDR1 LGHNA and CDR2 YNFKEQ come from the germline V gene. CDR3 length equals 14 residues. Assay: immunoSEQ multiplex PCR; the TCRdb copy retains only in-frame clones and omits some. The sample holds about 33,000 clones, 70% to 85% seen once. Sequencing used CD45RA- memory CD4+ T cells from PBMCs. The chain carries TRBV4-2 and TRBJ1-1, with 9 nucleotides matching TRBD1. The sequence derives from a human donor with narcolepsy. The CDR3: CASSVDRGSTEAFF. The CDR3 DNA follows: TGTGCCAGCAGCGTCGACAGGGGGAGCACTGAAGCTTTCTTT.